This TCR beta chain comes out of a study of control samples from healthy donors and cancer patients (dated by TCRdb to 2018 to 2021). About this clone itself: Its antigen remains unidentified. No qualities accompany the bases; no much larger clone lies one base away.

The method behind the library was the immunoSEQ multiplex PCR assay. TCRdb took this table from immuneACCESS and kept in-frame rearrangements with V and J called. Such tables lack part of the clones; where checked against another copy, unresolved V genes explain under half of the gap, and the rest is unexplained. The sample includes about 110,000 clones, with roughly nine tenths observed a single time. The ten largest clones capture 7.8% of the sample. Via the germline V gene (reference sequence), CDR1 is LNHDA and CDR2 SQIVND. V and J are truncated by 7 bases and 6 bases respectively, leaving an intervening sequence of 13 bases. The cysteine opens and the phenylalanine closes a CDR3 of 13 amino acids. Only CDR3 DNA is held: 39 bases, read in frame from base 1.

Sample: blood. The sequence came from a woman aged 18-30 years in good health. The rearrangement joined TRBV19 to TRBJ1-5, with no reliable assignment of the D segment. The DNA sequence reads TGTGCCAGTACCCAGAATCCGGGTCAGCCCCAGCATTTT. This sequence encodes CASTQNPGQPQHF.